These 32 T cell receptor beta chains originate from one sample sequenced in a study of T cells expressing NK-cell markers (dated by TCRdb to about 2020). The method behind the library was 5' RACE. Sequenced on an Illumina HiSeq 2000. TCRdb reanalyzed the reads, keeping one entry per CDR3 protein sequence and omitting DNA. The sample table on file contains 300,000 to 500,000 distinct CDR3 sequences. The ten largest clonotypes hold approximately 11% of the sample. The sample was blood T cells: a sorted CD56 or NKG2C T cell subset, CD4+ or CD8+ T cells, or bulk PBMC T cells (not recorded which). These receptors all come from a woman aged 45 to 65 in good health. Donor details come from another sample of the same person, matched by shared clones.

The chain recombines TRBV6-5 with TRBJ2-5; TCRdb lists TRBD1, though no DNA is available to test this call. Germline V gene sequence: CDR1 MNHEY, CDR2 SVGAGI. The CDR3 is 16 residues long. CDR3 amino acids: CASRTGGRGGAETQYF.

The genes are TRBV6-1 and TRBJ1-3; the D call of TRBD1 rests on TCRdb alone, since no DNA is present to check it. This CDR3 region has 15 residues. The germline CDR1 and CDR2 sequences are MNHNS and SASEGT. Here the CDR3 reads CASSERDRELNTIYF.

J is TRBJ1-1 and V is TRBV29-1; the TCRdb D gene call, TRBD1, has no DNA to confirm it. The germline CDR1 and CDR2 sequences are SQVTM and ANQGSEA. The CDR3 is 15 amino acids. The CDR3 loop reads CSVLQGRWMNTEAFF. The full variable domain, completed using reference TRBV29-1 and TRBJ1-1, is SAVISQKPSRDICQRGTSLTIQCQVDSQVTMMFWYRQQPGQSLTLIATANQGSEATYESGFVIDKFPISRPNLTFSTLTVSNMSPEDSSIYLCSVLQGRWMNTEAFFGQGTRLTVV.

The CDR3 protein is CASSSGPGSGNTIYF. J is TRBJ1-3 and V is TRBV4-1; as DNA is missing, the TRBD1 call by TCRdb cannot be tested. The V gene's germline CDR1 is MGHRA and CDR2 YSYEKL. The CDR3 runs to 15 residues.

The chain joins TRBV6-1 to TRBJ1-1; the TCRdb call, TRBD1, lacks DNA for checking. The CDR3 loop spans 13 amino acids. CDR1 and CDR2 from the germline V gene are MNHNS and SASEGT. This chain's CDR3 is CASMTTGGFEAFF.

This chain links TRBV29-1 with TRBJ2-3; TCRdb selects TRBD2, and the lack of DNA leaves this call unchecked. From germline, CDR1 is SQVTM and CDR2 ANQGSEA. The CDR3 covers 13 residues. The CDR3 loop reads CSVESGGPSSQYF.

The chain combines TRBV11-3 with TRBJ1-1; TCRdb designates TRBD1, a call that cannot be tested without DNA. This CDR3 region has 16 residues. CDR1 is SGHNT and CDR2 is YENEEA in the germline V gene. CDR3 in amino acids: CASSFRDRVLSTEAFF.

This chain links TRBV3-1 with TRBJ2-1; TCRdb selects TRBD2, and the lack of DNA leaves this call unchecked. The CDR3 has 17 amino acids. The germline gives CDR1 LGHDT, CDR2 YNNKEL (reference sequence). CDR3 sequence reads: CASSPGLAGGLYNEQFF.

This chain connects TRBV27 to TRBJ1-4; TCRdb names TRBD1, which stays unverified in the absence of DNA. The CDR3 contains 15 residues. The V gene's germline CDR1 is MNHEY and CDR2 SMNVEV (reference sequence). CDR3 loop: CASSRQTGIDEKLFF.

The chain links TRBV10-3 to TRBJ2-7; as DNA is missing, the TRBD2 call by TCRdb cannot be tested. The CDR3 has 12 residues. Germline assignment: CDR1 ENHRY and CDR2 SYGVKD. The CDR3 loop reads CAIKGGAYEQYF.

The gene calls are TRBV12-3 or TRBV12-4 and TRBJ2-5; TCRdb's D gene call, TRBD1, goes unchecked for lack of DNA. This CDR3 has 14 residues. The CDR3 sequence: CASSGTGGGETQYF.

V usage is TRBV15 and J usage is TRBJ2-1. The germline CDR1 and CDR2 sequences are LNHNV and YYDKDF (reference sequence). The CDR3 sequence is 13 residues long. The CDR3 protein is CATSRDGLREQFF.

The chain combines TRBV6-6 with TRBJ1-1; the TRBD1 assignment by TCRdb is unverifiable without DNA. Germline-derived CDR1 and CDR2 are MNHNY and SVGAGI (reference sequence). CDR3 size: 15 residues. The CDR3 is CASSYPTGANTEAFF.

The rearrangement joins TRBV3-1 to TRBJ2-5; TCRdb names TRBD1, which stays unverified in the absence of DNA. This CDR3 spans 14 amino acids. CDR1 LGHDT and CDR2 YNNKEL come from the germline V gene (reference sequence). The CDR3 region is CASSNPGRAETQYF.

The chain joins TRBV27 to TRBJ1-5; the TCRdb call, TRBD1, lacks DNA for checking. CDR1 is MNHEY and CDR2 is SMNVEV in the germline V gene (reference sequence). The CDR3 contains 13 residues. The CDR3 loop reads CASSPAGSWAQHF.

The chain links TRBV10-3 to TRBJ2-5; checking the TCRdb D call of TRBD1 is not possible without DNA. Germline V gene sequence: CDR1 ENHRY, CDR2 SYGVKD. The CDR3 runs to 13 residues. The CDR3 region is CAISPGQSETQYF.

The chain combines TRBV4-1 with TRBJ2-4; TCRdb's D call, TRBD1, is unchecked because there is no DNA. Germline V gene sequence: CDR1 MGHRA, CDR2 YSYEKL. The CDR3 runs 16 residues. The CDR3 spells CASSPRTGGRENIQYF.

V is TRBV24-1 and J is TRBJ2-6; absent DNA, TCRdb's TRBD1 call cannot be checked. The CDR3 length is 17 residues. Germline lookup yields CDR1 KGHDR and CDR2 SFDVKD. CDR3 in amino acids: CATSDPLSRSGANVLTF.

The CDR3 is CASSVRLDLNYGYTF. This chain uses TRBV9 with TRBJ1-2. The CDR3 loop spans 15 amino acids. CDR1 SGDLS and CDR2 YYNGEE come from the germline V gene.

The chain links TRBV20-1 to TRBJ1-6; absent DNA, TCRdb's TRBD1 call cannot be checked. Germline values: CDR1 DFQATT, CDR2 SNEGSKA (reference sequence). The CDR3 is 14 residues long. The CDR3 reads CSASMQGAKSPLHF.

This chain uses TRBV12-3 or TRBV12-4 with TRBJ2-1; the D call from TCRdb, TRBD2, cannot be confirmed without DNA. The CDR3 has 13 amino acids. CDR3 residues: CASSSGGWNEQFF.

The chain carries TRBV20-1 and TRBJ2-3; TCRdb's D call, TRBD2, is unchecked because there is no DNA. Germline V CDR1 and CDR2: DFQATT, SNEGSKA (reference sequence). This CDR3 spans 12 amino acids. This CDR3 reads CSAESNTDTQYF.

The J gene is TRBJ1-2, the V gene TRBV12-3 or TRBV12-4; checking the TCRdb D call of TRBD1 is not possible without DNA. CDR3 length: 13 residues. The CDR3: CASSRDRVYGYTF.

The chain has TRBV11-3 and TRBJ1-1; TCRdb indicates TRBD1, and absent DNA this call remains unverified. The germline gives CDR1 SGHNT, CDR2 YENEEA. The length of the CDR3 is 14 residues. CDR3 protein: CASSLQGVTTEAFF.

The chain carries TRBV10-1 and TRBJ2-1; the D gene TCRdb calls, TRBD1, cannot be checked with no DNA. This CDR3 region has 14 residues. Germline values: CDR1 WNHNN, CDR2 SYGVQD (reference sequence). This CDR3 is CASSETGGYNEQFF.

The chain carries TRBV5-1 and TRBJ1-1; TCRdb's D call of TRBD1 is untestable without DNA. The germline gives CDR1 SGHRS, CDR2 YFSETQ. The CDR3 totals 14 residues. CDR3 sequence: CASSSPGTGLEAFF.

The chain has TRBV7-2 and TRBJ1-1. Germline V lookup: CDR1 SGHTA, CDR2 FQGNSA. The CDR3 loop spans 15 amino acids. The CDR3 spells CASSSRAGGETKAFF. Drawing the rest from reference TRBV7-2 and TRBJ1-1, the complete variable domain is GAGVSQSPSNKVTEKGKDVELRCDPISGHTALYWYRQSLGQGLEFLIYFQGNSAPDKSGLPSDRFSAERTGGSVSTLTIQRTQQEDSAVYLCASSSRAGGETKAFFGQGTRLTVV.

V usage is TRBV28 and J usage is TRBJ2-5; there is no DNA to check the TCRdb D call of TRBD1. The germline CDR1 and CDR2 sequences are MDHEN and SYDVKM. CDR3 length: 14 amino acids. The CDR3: CASSQQGGQETQYF. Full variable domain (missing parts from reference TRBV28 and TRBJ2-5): DVKVTQSSRYLVKRTGEKVFLECVQDMDHENMFWYRQDPGLGLRLIYFSYDVKMKEKGDIPEGYSVSREKKERFSLILESASTNQTSMYLCASSQQGGQETQYFGPGTRLLVL.

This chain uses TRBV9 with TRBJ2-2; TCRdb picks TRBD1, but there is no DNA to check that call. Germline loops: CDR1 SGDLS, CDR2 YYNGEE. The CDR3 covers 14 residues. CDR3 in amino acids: CASSAGTTIVELFF. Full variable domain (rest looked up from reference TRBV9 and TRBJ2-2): DSGVTQTPKHLITATGQRVTLRCSPRSGDLSVYWYQQSLDQGLQFLIQYYNGEERAKGNILERFSAQQFPDLHSELNLSSLELGDSALYFCASSAGTTIVELFFGEGSRLTVL.

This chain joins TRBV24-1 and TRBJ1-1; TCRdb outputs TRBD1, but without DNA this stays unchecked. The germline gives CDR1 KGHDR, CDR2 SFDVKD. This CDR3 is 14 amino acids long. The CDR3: CATSDGTGAHEAFF.

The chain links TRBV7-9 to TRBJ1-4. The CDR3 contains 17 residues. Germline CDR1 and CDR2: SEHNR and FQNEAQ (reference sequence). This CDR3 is CASSLRTGTPEGEKLFF.

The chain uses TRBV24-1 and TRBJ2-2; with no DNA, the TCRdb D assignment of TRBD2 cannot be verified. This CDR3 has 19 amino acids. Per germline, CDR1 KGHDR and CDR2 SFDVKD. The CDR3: CATRATMGLAGGHTGELFF.